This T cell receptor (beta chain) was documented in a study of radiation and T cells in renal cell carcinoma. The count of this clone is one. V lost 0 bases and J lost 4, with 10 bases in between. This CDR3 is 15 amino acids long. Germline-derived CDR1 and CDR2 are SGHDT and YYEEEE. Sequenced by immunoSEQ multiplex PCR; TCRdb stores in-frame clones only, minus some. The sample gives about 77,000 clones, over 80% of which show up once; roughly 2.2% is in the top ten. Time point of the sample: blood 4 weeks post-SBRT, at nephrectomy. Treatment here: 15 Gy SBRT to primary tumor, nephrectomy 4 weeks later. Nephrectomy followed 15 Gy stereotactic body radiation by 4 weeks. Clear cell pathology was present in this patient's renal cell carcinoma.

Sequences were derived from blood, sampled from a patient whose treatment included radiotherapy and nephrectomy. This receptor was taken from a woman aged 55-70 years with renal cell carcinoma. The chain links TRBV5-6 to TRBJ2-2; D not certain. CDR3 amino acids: CASSLVRKPTGELFF. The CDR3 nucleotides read TGTGCCAGCAGCTTGGTGCGGAAACCCACCGGGGAGCTGTTTTTT.